This T cell receptor (beta chain) was identified in a study of T cells after yellow fever vaccination. Study results and caveats: In post-booster samples, most primary-vaccination clones reappeared (approximately 95% CD4, over 70% CD8). The bulk population could contribute abundant contaminating clonotypes to FACS-sorted repertoires.

At least ten counts were recorded for this clonotype. The antigen remains unidentified. The CDR3 length is 10 residues. Germline CDR1 and CDR2: GTSNPN and SVGIG (reference sequence). A process of 5'RACE template switching, which added a universal primer site and UMIs, was used to make TCR cDNA. TCRdb redid the calling of the 5' RACE reads with MiXCR, one entry per CDR3 protein. The sample lists more than 55,000 distinct CDR3 sequences, 6.5% to 9% occurring once. This TCR was recovered from a man between 25 and 39 years old who received the YFV17D yellow fever vaccine. The genes are TRBV30 and TRBJ2-1; D not certain. This specimen was CD8+ T cells sorted from PBMCs, taken 15 days after the yellow fever booster vaccination. The CDR3 is CVTGTSEQFF. The CDR3 DNA is TGTGTCACGGGTACCAGTGAGCAGTTCTTC.